This paragraph reports one T cell receptor beta chain. The target antigen is unknown. At one end the junction does not follow the germline gene, possibly because of a read error. Germline V gene data show CDR1 as SGDLS and CDR2 as YYNGEE. The CDR3 totals 12 residues. This specimen belongs to a study of naive and memory T cell subsets. Two oligonucleotides, mixed equimolar, formed the beta constant-region primer covering TRBC1 and TRBC2. Nested alpha and beta constant-region primers with the SP2 primer drove four PCR rounds on ligated cDNA. TCRdb called the UMI-ligation and nested PCR reads again in MiXCR, with one record for every CDR3 protein. The sample has fewer than 150,000 distinct CDR3 sequences, around 21% seen once. From the second PCR step, alpha and beta chains were amplified apart. Study-level findings and limits: Naive repertoires, especially CD8, held a few larger clonotypes, possibly memory cells re-expressing CD45RA.

The source is a human donor in good health. The chain employs TRBV9 and TRBJ2-5, with a tentative D call TRBD2 (5 bases). The specimen sequenced was naive CD8+ T cells from blood. CDR3 region: CVSSGYKETQYF. CDR3 nucleotide sequence: TGTGTCAGCAGCGGATATAAAGAGACCCAGTACTTC. Full variable domain (outside the CDR3, taken from reference TRBV9 and TRBJ2-5): DSGVTQTPKHLITATGQRVTLRCSPRSGDLSVYWYQQSLDQGLQFLIQYYNGEERAKGNILERFSAQQFPDLHSELNLSSLELGDSALYFCVSSGYKETQYFGPGTRLLVL.